The 22 T cell receptor beta chains below all came from one sample that was sequenced in a study of CD8+ T cells in alopecia areata (dated by TCRdb to the late 2010s). Libraries were made using the immunoSEQ multiplex PCR assay. RNA was extracted from all samples and reverse transcribed into cDNA, which served as template for TCR sequencing. Imported from immuneACCESS, the table was reduced by TCRdb to in-frame sequences with V and J called. These copies leave out some clones; in studies compared against another copy, an unresolved V gene accounts for under half, and the cause of the remainder is not known. This sample comprises 150,000 to 200,000 clones, roughly 61% of them detected only once. The top ten clones comprise around an eighth of the sample. According to the study, the label for this sample's time point signals: roughly 24 weeks on oral tofacitinib. In light of the paper, this sample's treatment or condition label describes: oral pan-JAK inhibitor, 5-10 mg twice daily.

Sample: CD8+ T cells sorted from blood, taken at week 24, from a patient treated with tofacitinib. The receptors were sampled from a human donor with alopecia areata.

The chain employs TRBV14 and TRBJ1-2; D gene ambiguous. Germline loops: CDR1 SGHDN, CDR2 FVKESK. V dropped 4 bases and J dropped 8 bases, with 14 bases sitting between them. The CDR3 is 13 amino acids. Here the CDR3 reads CASSLEPGGGYTF. The CDR3 DNA sequence: TGTGCCAGCAGCCTCGAACCGGGAGGAGGCTACACCTTC. The whole variable domain, filled in from reference TRBV14 and TRBJ1-2, reads EAGVTQFPSHSVIEKGQTVTLRCDPISGHDNLYWYRRVMGKEIKFLLHFVKESKQDESGMPNNRFLAERTGGTYSTLKVQPAELEDSGVYFCASSLEPGGGYTFGSGTRLTVV.

This clone was counted between two and nine times. The rearrangement links TRBV29-1 to TRBJ1-1, with D uncertain. This CDR3 has 14 residues. V was trimmed by 3 bases and J by 1 base, leaving 12 bases between them. The germline V gene has CDR1 SQVTM and CDR2 ANQGSEA. This CDR3 is CSVDSGEANTEAFF. The CDR3 DNA is TGCAGCGTTGATAGCGGTGAGGCGAACACTGAAGCTTTCTTT.

The table lists this clone with a few counts. The V gene is TRBV7-2, the J gene TRBJ2-7; 12 nucleotides agree with TRBD2. The CDR3 is made up of 17 amino acids. CDR1 is SGHTA and CDR2 is FQGNSA in the germline V gene. Losses at the gene ends were 0 bases for V and 7 bases for J; bases not matched to a gene: 10. The CDR3 DNA reads TGTGCCAGCAGCTTAGCGCTTTCTAGCGGGGGGGCCAATGAGCAGTACTTC. It translates to CASSLALSSGGANEQYF. Full variable domain (rest looked up from reference TRBV7-2 and TRBJ2-7): GAGVSQSPSNKVTEKGKDVELRCDPISGHTALYWYRQSLGQGLEFLIYFQGNSAPDKSGLPSDRFSAERTGGSVSTLTIQRTQQEDSAVYLCASSLALSSGGANEQYFGPGTRLTVT.

J is TRBJ1-5 and V is TRBV19; maybe TRBD1 (5 bases). CDR1 and CDR2 from the germline V gene are LNHDA and SQIVND (reference sequence). CDR3 length equals 14 residues. The V and J ends lost 7 bases and 7 bases respectively, with 17 bases between them. The CDR3 reads CASNWGAGGQPQHF. The CDR3 nucleotides read TGTGCCAGTAATTGGGGCGCGGGCGGCCAGCCCCAGCATTTT.

The rearrangement uses TRBV27 and TRBJ2-7; D may be TRBD1 or TRBD2 (7 bases each). V lost 3 bases, J lost 5 bases, and 14 bases lay in between. This CDR3 region has 14 residues. Germline assignment: CDR1 MNHEY and CDR2 SMNVEV (reference sequence). CDR3 region: CASSLRGTDHEQYF. In nucleotides, the CDR3 is TGTGCCAGCAGTTTGCGGGGGACAGACCACGAGCAGTACTTC.

This clone was seen once. The gene calls are TRBV2 and TRBJ2-3; no reliable D call. Looked up from germline, CDR1 is SNHLY and CDR2 is FYNNEI. V was clipped by 8 bases and J by 0 bases, with 9 bases between them. The CDR3 length is 13 residues. As DNA, the CDR3 is TGTGCCAGCGGCGAATATAGCACAGATACGCAGTATTTT. It specifies CASGEYSTDTQYF.

The chain combines TRBV29-1 with TRBJ2-3, with D perhaps matching TRBD1 (8 bases). Trimming left V 7 bases short and J 3 bases short, with 32 bases between. The CDR3 runs to 19 residues. CDR1 SQVTM and CDR2 ANQGSEA come from the germline V gene. The CDR3 nucleotides are TGCAGCGCCGACGGTTGGAGACAGGGGAATCGGGGGGTTACAGATACGCAGTATTTT. Encoded protein: CSADGWRQGNRGVTDTQYF.

The chain joins TRBV2 to TRBJ1-6; a weak D match, TRBD1 (5 bases). Per the germline V gene, CDR1 is SNHLY and CDR2 is FYNNEI. V lost 2 bases to trimming and J lost 0 bases, with 14 bases between them. CDR3 length equals 18 residues. CDR3 amino acids: CASSETGTESSYNSPLHF. The CDR3 DNA reads as TGTGCCAGCAGTGAAACCGGGACGGAGAGCTCCTATAATTCACCCCTCCACTTT.

This clone appeared a few times. The V and J genes are TRBV7-3 and TRBJ2-1; 7 positions match TRBD2. V trimming: 5 bases; J trimming: 1 base; junction bases outside the gene matches: 8. Germline assignment: CDR1 SGHTA and CDR2 FQGTGA. The CDR3 sequence is 16 residues long. CDR3 loop: CASSPWAGASYNEQFF. The DNA for the CDR3 is TGTGCCAGCAGCCCATGGGCGGGAGCTTCCTACAATGAGCAGTTCTTC.

J is TRBJ2-2 and V is TRBV2; D unresolved. Trimming removed 8 bases from V and 9 bases from J, with 10 bases in between. The length of the CDR3 is 11 residues. The germline CDR1 and CDR2 sequences are SNHLY and FYNNEI. Here the CDR3 DNA reads TGTGCCAGCGAATACGGCCGGGAGCTGTTTTTT. It translates to CASEYGRELFF.

The CDR3 sequence: CAISDPGQGAYEQYF. CDR3 in DNA: TGTGCCATCAGTGACCCGGGACAGGGGGCCTACGAGCAGTACTTC. The chain employs TRBV10-3 and TRBJ2-7, with 11 bases that match TRBD1. V was pared by 3 bases and J by 2 bases, with 3 bases of the junction left unmatched. CDR1 ENHRY and CDR2 SYGVKD come from the germline V gene. The CDR3 loop spans 15 amino acids.

Only a few counts were recorded for this clone. The chain employs TRBV7-9 and TRBJ1-2, with a possible D match to TRBD1 (5 bases). The V end was cut by 5 bases, the J end by 2 bases, with 15 bases between. Per the germline V gene, CDR1 is SEHNR and CDR2 is FQNEAQ (reference sequence). The length of the CDR3 is 15 residues. CDR3 region: CASSPTGGVNYGYTF. The CDR3 region has the DNA TGTGCCAGCAGCCCGACCGGGGGGGTCAACTATGGCTACACCTTC.

The chain uses TRBV30 and TRBJ1-1, with 9 bases matching TRBD1. There are 15 residues in the CDR3. Germline loops: CDR1 GTSNPN, CDR2 SVGIG (reference sequence). V shed 7 bases and J 0 bases; nucleotides not matched to a gene: 9. This CDR3 reads CAFEGTGGLNTEAFF. The CDR3 DNA sequence: TGTGCCTTTGAGGGAACAGGGGGCCTGAACACTGAAGCTTTCTTT.

There are a few counts of this clone. The gene calls are TRBV30 and TRBJ1-1; no definite D call. This CDR3 comprises 11 residues. In germline, CDR1 is GTSNPN, CDR2 SVGIG (reference sequence). Trimming took 1 base from V and 5 from J, leaving 5 bases between them. The CDR3 DNA reads TGTGCCTGGAGTGCGGAGACTGAAGCTTTCTTT. This codes for CAWSAETEAFF.

The chain links TRBV27 to TRBJ2-3, with TRBD2 identical over 8 bases. Germline trimming cut 5 bases from V and 2 bases from J; bases unmatched to any gene: 6. The CDR3 is 15 residues long. Looked up from germline, CDR1 is MNHEY and CDR2 is SMNVEV (reference sequence). This CDR3 reads CASSLIGLATDTQYF. For the CDR3, the DNA is TGTGCCAGCAGTCTCATAGGACTAGCCACAGATACGCAGTATTTT.

The chain employs TRBV7-9 and TRBJ2-3; TRBD2 agrees at 9 bases. Looked up from germline, CDR1 is SEHNR and CDR2 is FQNEAQ (reference sequence). The CDR3 contains 16 residues. Germline trimming cut 5 bases from V and 3 bases from J; bases unmatched to any gene: 9. The CDR3 DNA follows: TGTGCCAGCAGCCCTAGGGGACTAGCTATGACAGATACGCAGTATTTT. Protein: CASSPRGLAMTDTQYF.

The chain recombines TRBV2 with TRBJ2-4; tentative D call: TRBD1 (6 bases). The CDR3 runs to 16 residues. The V gene lost 3 bases and the J gene lost 1 base, with 13 bases spanning the gap. CDR1 and CDR2 from the germline V gene are SNHLY and FYNNEI. This CDR3 reads CASSEEQGRAKNIQYF. The CDR3 DNA sequence: TGTGCCAGCAGTGAGGAACAGGGAAGGGCCAAAAACATTCAGTACTTC.

A single count supports this clone. The rearrangement links TRBV7-9 to TRBJ1-6; 8 nucleotides line up with TRBD1. The CDR3 consists of 15 residues. After removal of 2 bases from V and 7 bases from J, the junction contained 4 bases not matched to a gene. Germline lookup yields CDR1 SEHNR and CDR2 FQNEAQ (reference sequence). In DNA, the CDR3 is TGTGCCAGCAGCTTACCTAGGACAGGGAATTCACCCCTCCACTTT. Amino acid sequence: CASSLPRTGNSPLHF.

V is TRBV13 and J is TRBJ1-6; a weak D match, TRBD1 (5 bases). This CDR3 has 12 residues. From germline, CDR1 is PRHDT and CDR2 FYEKMQ (reference sequence). Trimming pared 0 bases from V and 18 bases from J, leaving 12 bases between. The CDR3 here is CASSLGRDVHHF. CDR3 coding DNA: TGTGCCAGCAGCTTAGGCAGGGACGTACACCACTTT. The full variable domain, rest sourced from reference TRBV13 and TRBJ1-6, is AAGVIQSPRHLIKEKRETATLKCYPIPRHDTVYWYQQGPGQDPQFLISFYEKMQSDKGSIPDRFSAQQFSDYHSELNMSSLELGDSALYFCASSLGRDVHHFGNGTRLTVT.

This clone was observed a few times. This chain links TRBV6-5 with TRBJ2-3; the D is unclear. Trimming took off 3 bases at V and 2 bases at J, with 9 bases between the two ends. The CDR3 is 14 residues long. The V gene's germline CDR1 is MNHEY and CDR2 SVGAGI. The CDR3 bases are TGTGCCAGCAGTTATGAAGGGTACACAGATACGCAGTATTTT. It is translated as CASSYEGYTDTQYF.

The V call is TRBV6-6, the J call TRBJ2-1; TRBD2 agrees at 13 bases. The CDR3 is made up of 15 amino acids. V lost 6 bases to trimming and J lost 8 bases; unmatched junction nucleotides: 7. CDR1 is MNHNY and CDR2 is SVGAGI in the germline V gene (reference sequence). CDR3 protein: CASRLGTSGVHEQFF. The CDR3, as DNA: TGTGCCAGCAGACTCGGGACTAGCGGGGTCCATGAGCAGTTCTTC.

The chain has TRBV7-9 and TRBJ2-3, with a possible D match to TRBD1 (6 bases). CDR1 and CDR2 from the germline V gene are SEHNR and FQNEAQ (reference sequence). The CDR3 runs to 18 residues. V lost 3 bases and J lost 7, with 26 bases in between. DNA of the CDR3: TGTGCCAGCAGCTTCGTAACAGGGTTTATTAGGCGTTTGAATACGCAGTATTTT. Its translation is CASSFVTGFIRRLNTQYF.